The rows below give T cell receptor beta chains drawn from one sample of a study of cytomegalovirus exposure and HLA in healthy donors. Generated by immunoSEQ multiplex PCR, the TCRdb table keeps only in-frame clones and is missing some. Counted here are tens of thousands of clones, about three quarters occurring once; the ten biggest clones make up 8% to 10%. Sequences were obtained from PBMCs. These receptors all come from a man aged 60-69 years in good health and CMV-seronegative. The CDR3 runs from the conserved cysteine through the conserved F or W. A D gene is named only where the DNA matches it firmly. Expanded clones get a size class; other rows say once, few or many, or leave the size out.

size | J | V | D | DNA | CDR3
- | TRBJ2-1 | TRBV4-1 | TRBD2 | TGCGCCAGCAGCCAAGCCGGACTAGCTACCTACAATGAGCAGTTCTTC | CASSQAGLATYNEQFF
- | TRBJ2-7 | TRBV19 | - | TGTGCCAGTAGTATCTTGGCTGGCCTCTCGAACGAGCAGTACTTC | CASSILAGLSNEQYF
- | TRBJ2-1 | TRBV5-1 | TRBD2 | TGCGCCAGCAGCCTACTAGCGGCATACAATGAGCAGTTCTTC | CASSLLAAYNEQFF
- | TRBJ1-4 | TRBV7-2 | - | TGTGCCAGCAGCTTAGACAGTATAAATGAAAAACTGTTTTTT | CASSLDSINEKLFF
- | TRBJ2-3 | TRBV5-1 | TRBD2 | TGCGCCAGCACGGGACTAGGTTCCTGGGATACGCAGTATTTT | CASTGLGSWDTQYF
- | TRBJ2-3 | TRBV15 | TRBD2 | TGTGCCACCAGCAGAGATAGGACTAGCGGGACTCTCACAGATACGCAGTATTTT | CATSRDRTSGTLTDTQYF
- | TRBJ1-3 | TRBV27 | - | TGTGCCAGCAGTTTACAAGCGGGAGGGAACACCATATATTTT | CASSLQAGGNTIYF
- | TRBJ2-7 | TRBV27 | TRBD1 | TGTGCCAGCAGCCGCCTAGGACAGGGCTACGAGCAGTACTTC | CASSRLGQGYEQYF
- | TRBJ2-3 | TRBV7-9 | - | TGTGCCAGCAGCTCGCGAGACACTTCAGATACGCAGTATTTT | CASSSRDTSDTQYF
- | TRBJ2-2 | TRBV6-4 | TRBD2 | TGTGCCAGCTCTAGCGGGAGCTCCGGGGAGCTGTTTTTT | CASSSGSSGELFF
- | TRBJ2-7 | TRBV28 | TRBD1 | TGTGCCAGCAGTTTACCGGGACAGGGGGCCTACGAGCAGTACTTC | CASSLPGQGAYEQYF
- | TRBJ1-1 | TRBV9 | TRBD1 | TGTGCCAGCAGCTCAGGGGGAAGGACTGAAGCTTTCTTT | CASSSGGRTEAFF
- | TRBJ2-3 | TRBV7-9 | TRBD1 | TGTGCCAGCAGCAAATCGGGACAGAGCACAGATACGCAGTATTTT | CASSKSGQSTDTQYF
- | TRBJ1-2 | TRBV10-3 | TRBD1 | TGTGCCATCAGTGAGGCTGACAGGGGAAACGGCTACACCTTC | CAISEADRGNGYTF
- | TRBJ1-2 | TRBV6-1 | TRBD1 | TGTGCCAGCAGCCCCGACAGGGGCGGCTATGGCTACACCTTC | CASSPDRGGYGYTF
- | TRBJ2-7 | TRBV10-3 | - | TGTGCCATCAAAGGTGTCTCACGGGGGTCGGACGAGCAGTACTTC | CAIKGVSRGSDEQYF
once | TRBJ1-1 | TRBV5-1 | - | TGCGCCAGCAGCTTGGGCCCGAGAACTGCGAACACTGAAGCTTTCTTT | CASSLGPRTANTEAFF
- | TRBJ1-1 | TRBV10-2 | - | TGCGCCAGCAGTGAGGGGGCGTGGGAGGACACTGAAGCTTTCTTT | CASSEGAWEDTEAFF
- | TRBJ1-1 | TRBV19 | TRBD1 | TGTGCCAGTAGTATAGATGTTCGGCAGGGGGACCCTAAGTGG | CASSIDVRQGDPKW
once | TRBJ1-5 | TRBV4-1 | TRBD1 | TGCGCCAGCAGCCAAGGATGGGACAGGGGTCAGCCCCAGCATTTT | CASSQGWDRGQPQHF
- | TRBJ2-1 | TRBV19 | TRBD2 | TGTGCCAGCAGCCTAGCGGGAGAGGACAATGAGCAGTTCTTC | CASSLAGEDNEQFF
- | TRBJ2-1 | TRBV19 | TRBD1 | TGTGCCAGTAACGGGCAGGGGGCTTACAATGAGCAGTTCTTC | CASNGQGAYNEQFF
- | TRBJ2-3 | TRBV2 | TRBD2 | TGTGCCAGCAGTGGGTTAGCGGGGGGTACAGATACGCAGTATTTT | CASSGLAGGTDTQYF
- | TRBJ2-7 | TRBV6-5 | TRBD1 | TGTGCCAGCACCTCAGACAGGGCCTCCTACGAGCAGTACTTC | CASTSDRASYEQYF
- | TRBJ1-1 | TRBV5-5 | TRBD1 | TGTGCCAGCAGCTTCGGGACAGGGGGCGAAGCTTTCTTT | CASSFGTGGEAFF
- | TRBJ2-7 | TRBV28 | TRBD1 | TGTGCCAGCAGTGTGGGACAGACCTACGAGCAGTACTTC | CASSVGQTYEQYF
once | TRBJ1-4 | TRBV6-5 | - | TGTGCCAGCAGCTTGGACAGTGCAACTAATGAAAAACTGTTTTTT | CASSLDSATNEKLFF
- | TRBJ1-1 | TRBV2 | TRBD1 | TGTGCCAGCAGTTTCGGACAGGGCAGGCTAAACACTGAAGCTTTCTTT | CASSFGQGRLNTEAFF
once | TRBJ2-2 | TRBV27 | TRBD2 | TGTGCCAGCAGTTCCGGACTAGCGGGGGGGTATCGGGTGACCGGGGAGCTGTTTTTT | CASSSGLAGGYRVTGELFF
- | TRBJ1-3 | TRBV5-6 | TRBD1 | TGTGCCAGCAGCCCGACAGGGGGTGGAAACACCATATATTTT | CASSPTGGGNTIYF
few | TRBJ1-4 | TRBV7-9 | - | TGTGCCAGCAGCTTAGAGGGGGTGGCTAATGAAAAACTGTTTTTT | CASSLEGVANEKLFF
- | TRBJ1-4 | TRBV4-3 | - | TGCGCCAGCAGCCAAAACACAGGGTCTAATGAAAAACTGTTTTTT | CASSQNTGSNEKLFF
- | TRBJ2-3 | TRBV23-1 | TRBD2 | TGCGCCAGCAGACACAATCGAGCTCCGGGACTAGCGTTCACAGATACGCAGTATTTT | CASRHNRAPGLAFTDTQYF
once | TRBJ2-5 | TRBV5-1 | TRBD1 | TGCGCCAGCAGCTTGGGGACAGGGGTGGAGACCCAGTACTTC | CASSLGTGVETQYF
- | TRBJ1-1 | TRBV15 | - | TGTGCCACCAGCAAACGACAGGAGTACACTGAAGCTTTCTTT | CATSKRQEYTEAFF
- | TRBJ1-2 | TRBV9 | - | TGTGCCAGCAGTGGGACACCCAATAACTATGGCTACACCTTC | CASSGTPNNYGYTF
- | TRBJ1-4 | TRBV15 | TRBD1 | TGTGCCACCAGCAGGGGGGACAGGGCTAATGAAAAACTGTTTTTT | CATSRGDRANEKLFF
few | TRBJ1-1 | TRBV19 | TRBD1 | TGTGCCAGTAGTGGTTCCGGACAACAGGGGAAGAACACTGAAGCTTTCTTT | CASSGSGQQGKNTEAFF
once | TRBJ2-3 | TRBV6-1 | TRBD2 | TGTGCCAGCAGTGAGTTCAGCGGGGGGGGCACAGATACGCAGTATTTT | CASSEFSGGGTDTQYF
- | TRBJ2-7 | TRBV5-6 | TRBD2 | TGTGCCAGCAGCTTGATGCTAGCGGGAGGGAGGGACTACGAGCAGTACTTC | CASSLMLAGGRDYEQYF
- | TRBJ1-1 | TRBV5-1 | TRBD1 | TGCGCCAGCAGCTTCCGGGACAGGGGGCTGGGCACTGAAGCTTTCTTT | CASSFRDRGLGTEAFF
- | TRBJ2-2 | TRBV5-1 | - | TGCGCCAGCAGCTCAGGTGCAAGCGGGTCCGGGGAGCTGTTTTTT | CASSSGASGSGELFF
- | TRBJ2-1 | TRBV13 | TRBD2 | TGTGCCAGCAGCTCCTGGACTAGCGCTGACAATGAGCAGTTCTTC | CASSSWTSADNEQFF
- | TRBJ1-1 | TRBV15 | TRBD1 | TGTGCCACCAGCATACAGGGGAGGAGCACATTACTCGAAGCTTTCTTT | CATSIQGRSTLLEAFF
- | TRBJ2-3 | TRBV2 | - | TGTGCCAGCAGTGGACAGATCACAGATACGCAGTATTTT | CASSGQITDTQYF
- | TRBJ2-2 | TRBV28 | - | TGTGCCAGCAGTTTATTTTCGTCCGGGGAGCTGTTTTTT | CASSLFSSGELFF
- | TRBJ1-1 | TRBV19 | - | TGTGCCAGTGGTCCGGGTTATTTGAGGAGGAACACTGAAGCTTTCTTT | CASGPGYLRRNTEAFF
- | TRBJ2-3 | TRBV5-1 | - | TGCGCCAGCAGCTTGGAGGCGGCTAGCGTCGGCACAGATACGCAGTATTTT | CASSLEAASVGTDTQYF
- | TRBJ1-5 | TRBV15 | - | TGTGCCACCGCAACAGGGATTAGACAGCCCCAGCATTTT | CATATGIRQPQHF
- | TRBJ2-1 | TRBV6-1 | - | TGTGCCAGCAGCTATGGACAGCTTGAGCAGTTCTTC | CASSYGQLEQFF
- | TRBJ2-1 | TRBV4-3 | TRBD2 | TGCGCCAGCAGCCAAGATACCGGGACTAGCGGGTTGAATGAGCAGTTCTTC | CASSQDTGTSGLNEQFF
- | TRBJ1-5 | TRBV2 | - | TGTGCCAGCAGAAAAATGGGGCCGAGCAATCAGCCCCAGCATTTT | CASRKMGPSNQPQHF
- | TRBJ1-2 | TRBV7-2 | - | TGTGCCAGCAGCCCGACGACAGGTGGGACCTATGGCTACACCTTC | CASSPTTGGTYGYTF
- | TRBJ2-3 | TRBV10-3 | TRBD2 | TGTGCCATCAGGCGGGAGACGGATACGCAGTATTTT | CAIRRETDTQYF
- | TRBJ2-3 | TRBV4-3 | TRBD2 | TGCGCCAGCAGCCAAGAGTACGGGGGGGCCGGAGGTACGCAGTATTTT | CASSQEYGGAGGTQYF